A single sample gave rise to the 7 T cell receptor beta chains below, sequenced in a study of PD-L1 blockade in urothelial cancer. Method: immunoSEQ multiplex PCR; TCRdb's copy keeps in-frame clones and lacks some. The sample contains about 74,000 clones, about nine tenths of which appear only once. Time point given: pretreatment peripheral blood. Sequenced here: PBMCs, sampled around atezolizumab (anti-PD-L1) treatment. The receptors were sampled from a man in his 70s with urothelial cancer.

This clone was counted between two and nine times. The chain employs TRBV18 and TRBJ1-2; TRBD1 matches at 12 bases. Germline-derived CDR1 and CDR2 are KGHSH and LQKENI. The CDR3 runs to 16 residues. The V segment lost 4 bases and the J segment 6 bases; nucleotides outside the gene matches: 9. The CDR3 reads CASSLGTGGANDGYTF. CDR3 DNA sequence: TGTGCCAGCTCACTCGGGACAGGGGGCGCGAATGATGGCTACACCTTC. The full variable domain, its missing parts supplied by reference TRBV18 and TRBJ1-2, is NAGVMQNPRHLVRRRGQEARLRCSPMKGHSHVYWYRQLPEEGLKFMVYLQKENIIDESGMPKERFSAEFPKEGPSILRIQQVVRGDSAAYFCASSLGTGGANDGYTFGSGTRLTVV.

CDR3 coding DNA: TGTGCCAGCAGTGGTCAGGGGGGCAATCAGCCCCAGCATTTT. It translates to CASSGQGGNQPQHF. The chain has TRBV2 and TRBJ1-5; 7 bases are a match to TRBD1. V lost 4 bases and J lost 2; bases outside the gene matches: 2. CDR1 and CDR2 from the germline V gene are SNHLY and FYNNEI. CDR3 length equals 14 residues.

The chain has TRBV6-1 and TRBJ2-3, with 14 bases aligning to TRBD2. This CDR3 is built from 15 residues. Germline V lookup: CDR1 MNHNS, CDR2 SASEGT. V gave up 1 base and J gave up 8 bases; unmatched junction bases: 2. Here the CDR3 DNA reads TGTGCCAGCAGTGAAGACGGACTAGCGGGAGGTACGCAGTATTTT. It yields the protein CASSEDGLAGGTQYF.

V usage is TRBV28 and J usage is TRBJ1-1, with a weak D call TRBD1 (5 bases). V shed 3 bases and J shed 2 bases, with 13 bases lying between them. Germline CDR1 is MDHEN and CDR2 is SYDVKM. The CDR3 spans 15 residues. The CDR3 spells CASSFGGLVNTEAFF. The CDR3 DNA reads as TGTGCCAGCAGTTTCGGGGGGTTGGTAAACACTGAAGCTTTCTTT.

The CDR3 region has the DNA TGTGCCAGCAGTTCTAGCGTTAAAGAGACCCAGTACTTC. Translation gives CASSSSVKETQYF. This chain joins TRBV28 and TRBJ2-5, with D maybe TRBD2 (6 bases). Trimming stripped 4 bases from V and 3 bases from J, with 9 bases between. CDR1 is MDHEN and CDR2 is SYDVKM in the germline V gene. The CDR3 covers 13 residues.

The CDR3 region is CASSGTLGLRMYNEQFF. CDR3 coding DNA: TGTGCCAGCAGTGGGACTCTCGGACTGAGGATGTACAATGAGCAGTTCTTC. The chain recombines TRBV28 with TRBJ2-1, with D perhaps matching TRBD2 (6 bases). The ends were cut back, 5 bases at V and 4 bases at J, with 21 bases in the middle. Germline V CDR1 and CDR2: MDHEN, SYDVKM. The CDR3 consists of 17 residues. The complete variable domain, with remaining parts taken from reference TRBV28 and TRBJ2-1, reads DVKVTQSSRYLVKRTGEKVFLECVQDMDHENMFWYRQDPGLGLRLIYFSYDVKMKEKGDIPEGYSVSREKKERFSLILESASTNQTSMYLCASSGTLGLRMYNEQFFGPGTRLTVL.

This chain uses TRBV5-8 with TRBJ2-1; D might be TRBD2 (6 bases). Trimming removed 0 bases from V and 5 bases from J, with 12 bases in between. This CDR3 contains 15 residues. Germline V lookup: CDR1 SGHTS, CDR2 YDEGEE. The CDR3 DNA reads TGTGCCAGCAGCTTGGGGCAGGGAGGAGACAATGAGCAGTTCTTC. It encodes CASSLGQGGDNEQFF.